These 23 T cell receptor beta chains originate from one sample sequenced in a study of beta chain features in type 1 diabetes. Study-wide points: Significant though moderate, a shortening of TCRB CDR3s appeared in all four CD4+ subsets of Type 1 diabetes patients.

As every portion of the isolated RNA was reverse transcribed, the sequencing read expressed TCRB transcripts. The data were produced by immunoSEQ multiplex PCR, yet TCRdb's version contains in-frame clones alone and is incomplete. This table has 350,000 to 400,000 clones, 10% to 15% appearing once. No antigen has been assigned to these receptors. The sequenced sample consisted of naive CD4+ T cells from blood. The receptor set was obtained from a woman younger than 30 with type 1 diabetes.

The gene calls are TRBV30 and TRBJ2-2; 7 nucleotides line up with TRBD1. The CDR3 has 14 residues. V gave up 4 bases and J gave up 5 bases; unmatched junction bases: 7. Germline assignment: CDR1 GTSNPN and CDR2 SVGIG (reference sequence). CDR3 protein: CAWKQGLPTGELFF. In DNA, the CDR3 is TGTGCCTGGAAACAGGGGCTTCCGACCGGGGAGCTGTTTTTT.

This chain joins TRBV4-3 and TRBJ2-4, with 9 bases lining up with TRBD2. Germline V gives CDR1 LGHNA, CDR2 YSLEER. The CDR3 is 15 amino acids. Trimming took 4 bases from V and 8 from J; bases not matched to a gene: 9. The CDR3 nucleotides read TGCGCCAGCAGCCGCAGAATAGCGGGAGAAGACATTCAGTACTTC. Translating it yields CASSRRIAGEDIQYF.

The V gene is TRBV19, the J gene TRBJ2-3, with TRBD2 identical over 7 bases. The J segment lost 1 base and the V segment lost 7 bases, leaving 8 bases of the junction unmatched. Per the germline V gene, CDR1 is LNHDA and CDR2 is SQIVND (reference sequence). There are 15 residues in the CDR3. In DNA form, the CDR3 reads TGTGCCAGTATTGGGAGGGACGCCGGCACAGATACGCAGTATTTT. As protein: CASIGRDAGTDTQYF.

This clone was counted only a few times. The chain has TRBV29-1 and TRBJ2-7, with TRBD2 matching 7 bases. The CDR3 covers 13 residues. V dropped 4 bases and J dropped 3; count of bases not matched to a gene: 6. The germline V gene has CDR1 SQVTM and CDR2 ANQGSEA. The CDR3 is CSVAAGDFYEQYF. The CDR3 DNA follows: TGCAGCGTTGCGGCGGGGGACTTCTACGAGCAGTACTTC.

This rearrangement joins TRBV9 to TRBJ2-3, with D possibly being TRBD1 (5 bases). CDR1 is SGDLS and CDR2 is YYNGEE in the germline V gene. The CDR3 length is 15 residues. Trimming left V 0 bases short and J 0 bases short, with 8 bases between. The CDR3 nucleotides read TGTGCCAGCAGCGTAGATACAGGAAGCACAGATACGCAGTATTTT. This sequence encodes CASSVDTGSTDTQYF.

This clone was observed a handful of times. One junction end disagrees with the germline gene, perhaps due to a read error. The chain couples TRBV7-2 to TRBJ2-5, with 9 bases matching TRBD1. The CDR3 is 17 residues long. The V gene's germline CDR1 is SGHTA and CDR2 FQGNSA. The CDR3 reads CASSQLTPGQGRETQYF. The DNA of the CDR3 is TGCGCCAGCAGCCAACTTACTCCGGGACAGGGAAGGGAGACCCAGTACTTC.

This clone was recorded a few times. This chain uses TRBV7-9 with TRBJ2-1; the match to TRBD2 covers 8 bases. Germline trimming cut 6 bases from V and 6 bases from J; bases unmatched to any gene: 7. The V gene's germline CDR1 is SEHNR and CDR2 FQNEAQ (reference sequence). The CDR3 is 14 amino acids. The chain's CDR3 is CASSPGGDRNEQFF. CDR3 nucleotide sequence: TGTGCCAGCAGTCCCGGGGGGGACCGCAATGAGCAGTTCTTC.

This clone has a handful of counts. This sequence joins TRBV30 and TRBJ2-2; 8 nucleotides align to TRBD2. The germline gives CDR1 GTSNPN, CDR2 SVGIG (reference sequence). Losses at the gene ends were 8 bases for V and 7 bases for J; bases not matched to a gene: 9. The CDR3 is 13 amino acids. Here the CDR3 reads CARNREGGGELFF. For the CDR3, the DNA is TGTGCCAGGAACCGGGAGGGTGGCGGGGAGCTGTTTTTT.

This clone has a handful of counts. The chain carries TRBV30 and TRBJ1-5, with TRBD1 matching over 10 bases. The length of the CDR3 is 14 residues. After removal of 2 bases from V and 9 bases from J, the junction contained 7 bases not matched to a gene. Germline values: CDR1 GTSNPN, CDR2 SVGIG (reference sequence). The chain's CDR3 is CAWSSGQGDRPQHF. The CDR3 coding sequence is TGTGCCTGGAGTTCTGGACAGGGGGATAGGCCCCAGCATTTT. Supplemented by reference TRBV30 and TRBJ1-5, the full variable domain reads SQTIHQWPATLVQPVGSPLSLECTVEGTSNPNLYWYRQAAGRGLQLLFYSVGIGQISSEVPQNLSASRPQDRQFILSSKKLLLSDSGFYLCAWSSGQGDRPQHFGDGTRLSIL.

The CDR3 bases are TGCAGTGCTAGAGATTACCCCGAGCAGTACTTC. Protein sequence: CSARDYPEQYF. The chain carries TRBV20-1 and TRBJ2-4; D is unresolved. Matching the DNA end better, TRBJ2-7 makes the J call doubtful. This CDR3 is built from 11 residues. Germline loops: CDR1 DFQATT, CDR2 SNEGSKA (reference sequence).

This clone was seen more than once but under ten times. The CDR3, as DNA: TGCGCCAGCAGCCGACTAGCGGGGGGTGGATCAGAGACCCAGTACTTC. It is translated as CASSRLAGGGSETQYF. The rearrangement uses TRBV4-3 and TRBJ2-5; 13 bases match TRBD2. The junction had 6 bases not matched to a gene; V was cut back by 4 bases and J by 4 bases. Germline V gene lookup returns CDR1 LGHNA and CDR2 YSLEER. The CDR3 has 16 residues.

A few counts support this clone. The rearrangement links TRBV29-1 to TRBJ1-3; D gene unclear. Germline CDR1 and CDR2: SQVTM and ANQGSEA. The CDR3 sequence is 13 residues long. V was trimmed by 4 bases and J by 8 bases, leaving 15 bases between them. The CDR3, as DNA: TGCAGCGTTGCGCCCAGGCTTACTGACACCATATATTTT. Protein product: CSVAPRLTDTIYF.

This clone turned up a few times. The chain couples TRBV28 to TRBJ1-2; D ambiguous. The CDR3 sequence is 13 residues long. Trimming left V 6 bases short and J 4 bases short, with 12 bases between. Germline-derived CDR1 and CDR2 are MDHEN and SYDVKM. This chain's CDR3 is CASRSGLLYGYTF. CDR3 DNA: TGTGCCAGCAGGTCGGGGTTGCTCTATGGCTACACCTTC.

This clone was detected only a few times. In DNA form, the CDR3 reads TGTGCCACCAGCGGCACGGGAGACTACGAGCAGTACTTC. This translates into CATSGTGDYEQYF. The J gene is TRBJ2-7, the V gene TRBV15; D may be TRBD2 (6 bases). The V gene lost 5 bases and the J gene lost 3 bases, with 11 bases spanning the gap. The V gene's germline CDR1 is LNHNV and CDR2 YYDKDF (reference sequence). There are 13 residues in the CDR3.

This clone appeared a few times. The chain recombines TRBV10-3 with TRBJ1-3; 8 nucleotides agree with TRBD1. This CDR3 spans 17 amino acids. The trim removed 3 bases at V and 4 bases at J, leaving 11 bases unmatched. The germline gives CDR1 ENHRY, CDR2 SYGVKD. In nucleotides, the CDR3 is TGTGCCATCAGTGACACTCGGACAGGGAGTACCGGAAACACCATATATTTT. Encoded protein: CAISDTRTGSTGNTIYF.

This clone came up a few times. This chain connects TRBV7-9 to TRBJ2-5; 8 positions match TRBD2. In germline, CDR1 is SEHNR, CDR2 FQNEAQ (reference sequence). The V and J ends lost 3 bases and 1 base, in that order; junction bases with no gene match: 7. The CDR3 contains 16 residues. The CDR3 is CASSFSVGTSQETQYF. The CDR3 region has the DNA TGTGCCAGCAGCTTCAGTGTCGGGACTAGCCAAGAGACCCAGTACTTC.

This chain uses TRBV12-5 with TRBJ1-5; maybe TRBD1 (6 bases). Germline V gives CDR1 LGHNT, CDR2 FRNRAP. This CDR3 region has 14 residues. V was trimmed by 4 bases and J by 9 bases, leaving 16 bases between them. CDR3 region: CASGSDRLKWPQHF. In DNA, the CDR3 is TGTGCTAGTGGTTCCGACAGGTTAAAATGGCCCCAGCATTTT.

This clone came up a few times. The genes are TRBV5-4 and TRBJ1-1; D is perhaps TRBD1 (6 bases). Deletions cut 2 bases from V and 7 bases from J, with 15 bases between. The germline CDR1 and CDR2 sequences are SGHNT and YYREEE (reference sequence). This CDR3 region has 14 residues. Here the CDR3 reads CASSFRVEQGEAFF. In nucleotides, the CDR3 is TGTGCCAGCAGCTTCAGAGTTGAACAGGGTGAAGCTTTCTTT.

V and J are TRBV7-9 and TRBJ2-7, with a tentative D call TRBD1 (6 bases). Per the germline V gene, CDR1 is SEHNR and CDR2 is FQNEAQ (reference sequence). V lost 6 bases to trimming and J lost 2 bases, with 26 bases between them. The CDR3 is made up of 18 amino acids. Written as DNA, the CDR3 is TGTGCCAGCAGTCGAATGGACAGACAGGCCCTTTTCGCCTACGAGCAGTACTTC. This sequence encodes CASSRMDRQALFAYEQYF.

The gene calls are TRBV9 and TRBJ2-1; 11 bases are shared with TRBD2. This CDR3 spans 14 amino acids. Germline CDR1 is SGDLS and CDR2 is YYNGEE. Trimming removed 10 bases from V and 4 bases from J; junction bases left unmatched: 7. CDR3 region: CASGASGGYNEQFF. The CDR3 DNA sequence: TGTGCCTCAGGGGCTAGCGGGGGGTACAATGAGCAGTTCTTC.

The CDR3 spells CASMGDRGNEQFF. Here the CDR3 DNA reads TGTGCCAGCATGGGGGACAGGGGCAATGAGCAGTTCTTC. This chain uses TRBV2 with TRBJ2-1, with 10 bases identical to TRBD1. The trim removed 7 bases at V and 6 bases at J, leaving 3 bases unmatched. CDR3 length: 13 residues. CDR1 is SNHLY and CDR2 is FYNNEI in the germline V gene.

This clone occurred a few times. The V gene is TRBV4-1, the J gene TRBJ2-3; unclear D gene. The V gene lost 1 base and the J gene lost 4 bases, with 12 bases spanning the gap. Germline assignment: CDR1 MGHRA and CDR2 YSYEKL. This CDR3 spans 15 amino acids. The DNA of the CDR3 is TGCGCCAGCAGCCAAGCTGGGCTTGGCGCAGATACGCAGTATTTT. This sequence encodes CASSQAGLGADTQYF.

This clone was observed a few times. This chain links TRBV6-6 with TRBJ1-2; TRBD1 aligns across 7 bases. The CDR3 loop spans 13 amino acids. Germline-derived CDR1 and CDR2 are MNHNY and SVGAGI (reference sequence). The ends lost 6 bases at V and 7 bases at J; junction bases unmatched: 8. The CDR3 region is CASRPEGAPGYTF. CDR3 DNA sequence: TGTGCCAGCAGACCAGAGGGGGCGCCTGGCTACACCTTC.